The rows below give T cell receptor beta chains drawn from one sample of a study of neurological immune-mediated disorders. One entry per CDR3 protein results from TCRdb running MiXCR on the 5' RACE reads. Of approximately 59,000 distinct CDR3 sequences in the sample, more than 4.5% are singletons; the top ten hold about 5.8%. The sample was PBMCs. Receptor source: a human donor with multiple sclerosis. The donor label of this sample is uncertain. Each CDR3 is given with its conserved first and last residue.

TRBJ2-1	15	TRBV20-1	CSALGLAGGYNEQFF
TRBJ2-7	13	TRBV5-1	CASSLSGTLEQYF
TRBJ2-2	16	TRBV5-1	CASSLSGGTINGELFF
TRBJ2-1	14	TRBV20-1	CSARRQGLYNEQFF
TRBJ2-4	14	TRBV6-5	CASSLTYTKNIQYF
TRBJ1-4	15	TRBV7-6	CASSLEGGAFEKLFF
TRBJ2-5	14	TRBV5-1	CASSLGQHQETQYF
TRBJ1-3	15	TRBV5-1	CASSLDLRSGNTIYF
TRBJ1-6	16	TRBV3-1	CASSQGHSSYNSPLHF
TRBJ1-2	13	TRBV28	CASSLGQGYGYTF
TRBJ2-1	14	TRBV5-1	CASSLDTINNEQFF
TRBJ2-7	16	TRBV18	CASSPPESTGSYEQYF
TRBJ2-4	15	TRBV15	CATSSGSNPKNIQYF
TRBJ1-6	14	TRBV5-1	CASSFKEVNSPLHF
TRBJ2-1	16	TRBV6-2/TRBV6-3	CASSLLGQGFYNEQFF
TRBJ2-1	13	TRBV3-1	CASSHGRINEQFF
TRBJ2-2	15	TRBV5-1	CASSLGQINTGELFF
TRBJ1-2	14	TRBV5-1	CASSYLTGNYGYTF
TRBJ2-1	15	TRBV7-6	CASSLGGTVYNEQFF
TRBJ2-2	16	TRBV20-1	CSARDGSSGGTGELFF
TRBJ2-2	15	TRBV5-5	CASSSGRGWAGELFF
TRBJ1-4	14	TRBV4-1	CASSLGPFNEKLFF
TRBJ1-6	16	TRBV5-1	CASSLPYRGNNSPLHF
TRBJ2-3	13	TRBV7-2	CASSSRVQATQYF
TRBJ2-7	13	TRBV27	CASSPMTAYEQYF
TRBJ2-3	14	TRBV20-1	CSARDGRGGDTQYF
TRBJ2-1	14	TRBV5-5	CASSQGQRYNEQFF
TRBJ2-1	14	TRBV20-1	CSVRRTGPYNEQFF
TRBJ2-3	12	TRBV10-2	CATSVTTDTQYF
TRBJ2-7	11	TRBV5-8	CASSSLTVQYF
TRBJ1-4	14	TRBV6-6	CASSFPGQTEKLFF
TRBJ2-3	13	TRBV2	CASSQEWGDTQYF
TRBJ2-7	14	TRBV5-1	CASSGGRTSYEQYF
TRBJ1-3	13	TRBV5-1	CASSRGPGNTIYF
TRBJ2-7	13	TRBV20-1	CSASRGQSYEQYF
TRBJ2-1	17	TRBV12-3/TRBV12-4	CASSPGFGGCAPNEQFF
TRBJ1-1	16	TRBV5-1	CASSLGGTGLNTEAFF
TRBJ2-1	15	TRBV4-1	CASSRGTGDRDEQFF
TRBJ2-1	16	TRBV4-1	CASSQSVAGGDNEQFF
TRBJ2-2	13	TRBV3-1	CASSQEGTGELFF
TRBJ2-1	16	TRBV4-2	CASSLNSFELYNEQFF
TRBJ1-4	14	TRBV3-1	CASSQRGANEKLFF
TRBJ2-1	18	TRBV20-1	CSASLNGLAGGHNNEQFF
TRBJ2-3	14	TRBV7-6	CASSLGGFYDTQYF
TRBJ2-1	16	TRBV9	CASSVESLAAYNEQFF
TRBJ1-5	15	TRBV20-1	CSANGHPYSNQPQHF
TRBJ1-1	13	TRBV20-1	CSARRDRGTEAFF
TRBJ2-1	15	TRBV5-1	CASSFGPLTGNEQFF
TRBJ2-5	14	TRBV24-1	CATSDSGVGETQYF
TRBJ2-3	18	TRBV4-2	CASSQPFGTSGGGDTQYF
TRBJ1-2	12	TRBV5-6	CASSIGLYGYTF
TRBJ1-2	13	TRBV5-1	CASSWGQRYGYTF
TRBJ1-5	14	TRBV10-3	CAISAQGSNQPQHF
TRBJ2-2	16	TRBV5-1	CASSPQATTNTGELFF